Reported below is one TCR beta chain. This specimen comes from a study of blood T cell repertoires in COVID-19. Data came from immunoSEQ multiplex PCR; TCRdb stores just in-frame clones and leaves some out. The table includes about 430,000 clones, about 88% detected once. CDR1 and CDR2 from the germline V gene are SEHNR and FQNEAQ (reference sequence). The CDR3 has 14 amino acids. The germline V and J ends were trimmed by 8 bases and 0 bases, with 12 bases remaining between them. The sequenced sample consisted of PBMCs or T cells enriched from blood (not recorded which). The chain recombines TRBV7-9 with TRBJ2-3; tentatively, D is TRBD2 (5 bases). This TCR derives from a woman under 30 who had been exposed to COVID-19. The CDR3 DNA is TGTGCCAGCCTATCATCGGGGAGCACAGATACGCAGTATTTT. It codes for CASLSSGSTDTQYF.